Below are 23 T cell receptor beta chains sequenced from a single sample in a study of control samples from healthy donors and cancer patients. Sequenced by immunoSEQ multiplex PCR; TCRdb stores in-frame clones only, minus some. The sample carries over 150,000 clones, 96% recorded once. The source material was blood. The receptor set was obtained from a woman aged 25-40 years in good health.

V gene TRBV3-1 (or the pseudogene TRBV3-2) combines with J gene TRBJ2-1; 10 nucleotides match TRBD2. With 3 bases clipped from V and 5 bases from J, the junction kept 10 bases outside the gene matches. CDR3 size: 17 residues. Germline CDR1 is LGHDT and CDR2 is YNNKEL (reference sequence). CDR3: CASSHWLLAGDNNEQFF. As DNA, the CDR3 is TGTGCCAGCAGCCACTGGCTGCTAGCGGGGGATAACAATGAGCAGTTCTTC.

The chain uses TRBV30 and TRBJ2-7; no clear D. Trimming took off 1 base at V and 1 base at J, with 2 bases between the two ends. The length of the CDR3 is 11 residues. Germline-derived CDR1 and CDR2 are GTSNPN and SVGIG (reference sequence). The CDR3, as DNA: TGTGCCTGGAGTGCATCCTACGAGCAGTACTTC. This gives the protein CAWSASYEQYF.

The chain links TRBV5-4 to TRBJ2-7; TRBD2 matches at 7 bases. Germline V gives CDR1 SGHNT, CDR2 YYREEE (reference sequence). The V gene end was trimmed by 0 bases and the J gene end by 2 bases; junction bases not matched to a gene: 5. The CDR3 has 15 amino acids. CDR3 in DNA: TGTGCCAGCAGCTTGGATGGCGGGAGAGCCTACGAGCAGTACTTC. Protein sequence: CASSLDGGRAYEQYF.

The rearrangement joins TRBV3-1 (or the pseudogene TRBV3-2) to TRBJ1-2; weak D call: TRBD1 (5 bases). Per germline, CDR1 LGHDT and CDR2 YNNKEL (reference sequence). The V end lost 5 bases, the J end lost 2 bases, and 9 bases lay between the germline ends. CDR3 length: 13 amino acids. The CDR3 region has the DNA TGTGCCAGCAGCGCGGGACCCAACTATGGCTACACCTTC. It specifies CASSAGPNYGYTF.

The rearrangement uses TRBV5-1 and TRBJ2-5, with D tentatively TRBD1 or TRBD2 (5 bases each). CDR1 is SGHRS, CDR2 YFSETQ, per germline. This CDR3 region has 14 residues. Trimming left V 0 bases short and J 3 bases short, with 9 bases between. CDR3 DNA: TGCGCCAGCAGCTTGGCGGGGCACGAAGAGACCCAGTACTTC. This translates into CASSLAGHEETQYF.

CDR3 loop: CATSLRDRSHEQYF. In nucleotides, the CDR3 is TGTGCCACCAGCCTCCGGGACAGGTCCCACGAGCAGTACTTC. The genes are TRBV15 and TRBJ2-7; 8 bases align to TRBD1. Germline V gene data show CDR1 as LNHNV and CDR2 as YYDKDF (reference sequence). V shed 5 bases, J shed 5 bases, and the junction held 8 bases outside the gene matches. This CDR3 contains 14 residues.

The chain employs TRBV10-3 and TRBJ2-7; D is possibly TRBD1 (5 bases). The CDR3 is 19 amino acids. Germline values: CDR1 ENHRY, CDR2 SYGVKD. V shed 8 bases and J shed 2 bases, with 31 bases lying between them. The DNA of the CDR3 is TGTGCCATCGGCCGACTCAGGGTTAGAAAGGAAGCCTCAGCCTACGAGCAGTACTTC. It codes for CAIGRLRVRKEASAYEQYF.

This sequence joins TRBV7-8 and TRBJ2-1; 8 nucleotides match TRBD2. This CDR3 contains 16 residues. The germline V gene encodes CDR1 SGHVS and CDR2 FQNEAQ. V dropped 5 bases and J dropped 8; count of bases not matched to a gene: 14. The CDR3: CASSSTSGPFLDEQFF. In nucleotides, the CDR3 is TGTGCCAGCAGCAGTACTAGCGGCCCGTTCCTCGATGAGCAGTTCTTC.

A note on this clone: Since no conserved phenylalanine or tryptophan closes the CDR3, a read error is the likely cause. The V and J genes are TRBV7-9 and TRBJ2-7; 8 positions agree with TRBD1. The length of the CDR3 is 14 residues. The V gene end was trimmed by 3 bases and the J gene end by 5 bases; junction bases not matched to a gene: 6. The V gene's germline CDR1 is SEHNR and CDR2 FQNEAQ (reference sequence). The CDR3, as DNA: TGTGCCAGCAGCTTCGGACAGGGTAGAGACGAGCAGTACCTC. Amino acid sequence: CASSFGQGRDEQYL.

This clone was picked up one time. The rearrangement uses TRBV5-1 and TRBJ2-5; D gene ambiguous. The CDR3 runs to 13 residues. Germline V gene data show CDR1 as SGHRS and CDR2 as YFSETQ. Trimming took off 4 bases at V and 4 bases at J, with 11 bases between the two ends. CDR3 coding DNA: TGCGCCAGCAGCCCCACCCCCGTAGAGACCCAGTACTTC. Translation gives CASSPTPVETQYF.

The CDR3 loop reads CASSIGPNTEAFF. DNA of the CDR3: TGTGCCAGTAGTATAGGACCGAACACTGAAGCTTTCTTT. The chain carries TRBV19 and TRBJ1-1; no clear D. From germline, CDR1 is LNHDA and CDR2 SQIVND (reference sequence). The germline V and J ends were trimmed by 1 base and 1 base, with 4 bases remaining between them. This CDR3 has 13 amino acids.

This chain joins TRBV6-2 or TRBV6-3 and TRBJ2-1; 8 nucleotides agree with TRBD2. This CDR3 comprises 15 residues. Germline trimming cut 0 bases from V and 7 bases from J; bases unmatched to any gene: 5. Looked up from germline, CDR1 is MNHEY and CDR2 is SVGEGT. Here the CDR3 DNA reads TGTGCCAGCAGTTACTCCGGGGGGGCCTCAAATGAGCAGTTCTTC. Amino acids: CASSYSGGASNEQFF.

CDR3 coding DNA: TGTGCCAGCAGCCGAACCGGGACAGGGGCTGAAGCTTTCTTT. Residues: CASSRTGTGAEAFF. J is TRBJ1-1 and V is TRBV3-1 (or the pseudogene TRBV3-2), with TRBD1 identical over 10 bases. CDR1 LGHDT and CDR2 YNNKEL come from the germline V gene (reference sequence). Trimming cost V 4 bases and J 6 bases; bases outside gene matches: 5. The CDR3 consists of 14 residues.

The V and J genes are TRBV5-1 and TRBJ2-1; 12 bases match TRBD2. CDR1 is SGHRS, CDR2 YFSETQ, per germline. J was trimmed by 6 bases and V by 2 bases; bases with no gene match: 9. CDR3 length: 17 amino acids. CDR3 sequence reads: CASSLLTSGSDFNEQFF. The CDR3 DNA reads TGCGCCAGCAGCTTACTGACTAGCGGGAGTGATTTCAATGAGCAGTTCTTC.

This clone is a singleton in its sample. The chain has TRBV19 and TRBJ2-5, with D hard to call. V was pared by 4 bases and J by 4 bases, with 10 bases between. The germline gives CDR1 LNHDA, CDR2 SQIVND (reference sequence). The CDR3 spans 13 residues. Written as DNA, the CDR3 is TGTGCCAGTAGTAGACCGTCCGGAGAGACCCAGTACTTC. Translated: CASSRPSGETQYF.

V and J are TRBV7-9 and TRBJ2-3; D gene unclear. CDR3 length: 10 amino acids. Germline lookup yields CDR1 SEHNR and CDR2 FQNEAQ (reference sequence). Deletions cut 4 bases from V and 6 bases from J, with 2 bases between. The CDR3 sequence is CASSSDTQYF. CDR3 DNA sequence: TGTGCCAGCAGCTCCGATACGCAGTATTTT.

The chain uses TRBV7-9 and TRBJ1-2, with D unclear. The germline CDR1 and CDR2 sequences are SEHNR and FQNEAQ (reference sequence). The V and J ends lost 3 bases and 0 bases respectively, with 11 bases between them. The CDR3 length is 15 residues. The CDR3 sequence is CASSFPGVANYGYTF. The CDR3 DNA sequence: TGTGCCAGCAGCTTCCCGGGAGTTGCTAACTATGGCTACACCTTC.

The genes are TRBV5-1 and TRBJ2-4; TRBD2 aligns across 14 bases. This CDR3 has 21 residues. The V segment lost 4 bases and the J segment 3 bases; nucleotides outside the gene matches: 18. CDR1 is SGHRS and CDR2 is YFSETQ in the germline V gene. DNA for the CDR3: TGCGCCAGCAGCCTATTACCGGGACTAGCGGGAGAGGCAGGGTTCAAAAACATTCAGTACTTC. Translating gives CASSLLPGLAGEAGFKNIQYF.

The chain links TRBV3-1 (or the pseudogene TRBV3-2) to TRBJ1-5; D call uncertain. Germline V lookup: CDR1 LGHDT, CDR2 YNNKEL (reference sequence). Between the trimmed V and J ends, which lost 4 bases and 6 bases, there was a span of 13 bases. This CDR3 contains 14 residues. The CDR3 DNA sequence: TGTGCCAGCAGCCGGGCTATTGAGGGTCAGCCCCAGCATTTT. This translates into CASSRAIEGQPQHF.

V and J are TRBV5-6 and TRBJ2-1, with 13 positions matching TRBD2. Germline CDR1 is SGHDT and CDR2 is YYEEEE. Trimming at V came to 4 bases and at J to 3 bases, leaving 4 bases not matched to a gene. The CDR3 length is 16 residues. The CDR3 region is CASSHGLAGDYNEQFF. In nucleotides, the CDR3 is TGTGCCAGCAGCCATGGACTAGCGGGGGACTACAATGAGCAGTTCTTC.

This clone was seen once. CDR3 protein: CASSRPQIAGAHNEQFF. DNA of the CDR3: TGTGCCAGCAGCCGACCCCAGATAGCGGGAGCGCACAATGAGCAGTTCTTC. The V call is TRBV6-6, the J call TRBJ2-1, with 9 bases aligning to TRBD2. The length of the CDR3 is 17 residues. Trimming cost V 6 bases and J 5 bases; bases outside gene matches: 14. CDR1 and CDR2 from the germline V gene are MNHNY and SVGAGI (reference sequence).

The rearrangement joins TRBV5-6 to TRBJ1-5, with TRBD1 as a possible D gene (5 bases). The V end was cut by 4 bases, the J end by 4 bases, with 12 bases between. The CDR3 loop spans 14 amino acids. The V gene's germline CDR1 is SGHDT and CDR2 YYEEEE. This chain's CDR3 is CASSPAGGNQPQHF. CDR3 DNA: TGTGCCAGCAGCCCGGCCGGGGGGAATCAGCCCCAGCATTTT.

J is TRBJ1-3 and V is TRBV3-1 (or the pseudogene TRBV3-2); D remains ambiguous. The V and J ends lost 4 bases and 2 bases respectively, with 9 bases between them. This CDR3 spans 14 amino acids. Germline V gene data show CDR1 as LGHDT and CDR2 as YNNKEL (reference sequence). The CDR3 protein is CASSPLSAGNTIYF. The CDR3 DNA is TGTGCCAGCAGCCCCCTCTCAGCTGGAAACACCATATATTTT.